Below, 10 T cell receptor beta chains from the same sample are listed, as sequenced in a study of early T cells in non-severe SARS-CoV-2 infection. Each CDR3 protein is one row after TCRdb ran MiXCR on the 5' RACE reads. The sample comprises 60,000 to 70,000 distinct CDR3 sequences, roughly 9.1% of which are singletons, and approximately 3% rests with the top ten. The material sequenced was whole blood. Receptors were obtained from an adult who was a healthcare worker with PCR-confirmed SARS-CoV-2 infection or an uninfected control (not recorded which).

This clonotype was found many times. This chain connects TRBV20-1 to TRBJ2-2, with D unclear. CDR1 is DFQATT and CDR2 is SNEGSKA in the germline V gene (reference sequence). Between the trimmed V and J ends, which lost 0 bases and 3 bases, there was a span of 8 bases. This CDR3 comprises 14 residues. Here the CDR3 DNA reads TGCAGTGCTAGAGATCGTAGCTACACCGGGGAGCTGTTTTTT. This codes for CSARDRSYTGELFF.

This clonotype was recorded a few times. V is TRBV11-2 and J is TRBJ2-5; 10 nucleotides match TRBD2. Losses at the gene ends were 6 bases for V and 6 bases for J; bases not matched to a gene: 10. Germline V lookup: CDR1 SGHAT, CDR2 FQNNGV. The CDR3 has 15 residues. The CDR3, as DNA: TGTGCCAGCAGTTGGACCGGGACTAGCGTGCAGACCCAGTACTTC. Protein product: CASSWTGTSVQTQYF.

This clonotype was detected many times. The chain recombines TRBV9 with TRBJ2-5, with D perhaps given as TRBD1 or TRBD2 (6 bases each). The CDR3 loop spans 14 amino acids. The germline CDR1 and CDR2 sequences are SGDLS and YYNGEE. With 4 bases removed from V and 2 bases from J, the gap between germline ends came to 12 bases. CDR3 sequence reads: CASSRGASQETQYF. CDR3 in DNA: TGTGCCAGCAGCAGGGGGGCGTCACAAGAGACCCAGTACTTC. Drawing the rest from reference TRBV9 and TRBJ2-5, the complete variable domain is DSGVTQTPKHLITATGQRVTLRCSPRSGDLSVYWYQQSLDQGLQFLIQYYNGEERAKGNILERFSAQQFPDLHSELNLSSLELGDSALYFCASSRGASQETQYFGPGTRLLVL.

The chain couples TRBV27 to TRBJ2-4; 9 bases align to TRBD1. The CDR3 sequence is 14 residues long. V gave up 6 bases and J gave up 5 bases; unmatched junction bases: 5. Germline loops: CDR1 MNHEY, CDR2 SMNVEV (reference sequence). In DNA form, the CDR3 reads TGTGCCAGCAGGACACAGGGGGCCGAAAACATTCAGTACTTC. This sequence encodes CASRTQGAENIQYF.

In DNA form, the CDR3 reads TGTGCCAGCAGCACGGAGAGGTATCAAGAGACCCAGTACTTC. This sequence encodes CASSTERYQETQYF. The rearrangement joins TRBV9 to TRBJ2-5; D call uncertain. V lost 4 bases, J lost 2 bases, and 12 bases lay in between. The CDR3 spans 14 residues. Germline CDR1 and CDR2: SGDLS and YYNGEE.

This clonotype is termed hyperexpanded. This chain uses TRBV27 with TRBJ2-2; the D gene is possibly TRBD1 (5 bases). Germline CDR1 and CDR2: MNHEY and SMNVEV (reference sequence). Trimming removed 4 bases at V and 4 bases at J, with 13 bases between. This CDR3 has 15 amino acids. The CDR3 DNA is TGTGCCAGCAGTTGGAAGGGGCAGGGCACCGGGGAGCTGTTTTTT. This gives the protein CASSWKGQGTGELFF.

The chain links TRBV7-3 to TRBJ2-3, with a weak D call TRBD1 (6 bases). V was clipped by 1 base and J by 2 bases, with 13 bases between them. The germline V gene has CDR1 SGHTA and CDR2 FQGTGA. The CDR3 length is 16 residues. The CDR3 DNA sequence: TGTGCCAGCAGCTTAATAGGCAGGGGAACCACAGATACGCAGTATTTT. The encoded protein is CASSLIGRGTTDTQYF.

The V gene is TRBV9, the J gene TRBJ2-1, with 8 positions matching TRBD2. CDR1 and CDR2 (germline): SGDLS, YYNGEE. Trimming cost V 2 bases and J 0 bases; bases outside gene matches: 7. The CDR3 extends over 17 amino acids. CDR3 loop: CASSVASGRSSYNEQFF. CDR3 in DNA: TGTGCCAGCAGCGTGGCTAGCGGGCGGAGCTCCTACAATGAGCAGTTCTTC. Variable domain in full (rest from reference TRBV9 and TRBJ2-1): DSGVTQTPKHLITATGQRVTLRCSPRSGDLSVYWYQQSLDQGLQFLIQYYNGEERAKGNILERFSAQQFPDLHSELNLSSLELGDSALYFCASSVASGRSSYNEQFFGPGTRLTVL.

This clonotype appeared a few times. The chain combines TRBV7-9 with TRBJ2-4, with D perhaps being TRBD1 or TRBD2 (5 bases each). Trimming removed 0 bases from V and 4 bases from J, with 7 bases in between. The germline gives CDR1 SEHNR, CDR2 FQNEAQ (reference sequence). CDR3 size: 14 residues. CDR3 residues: CASSLAGAKNIQYF. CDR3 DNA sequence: TGTGCCAGCAGCTTAGCCGGGGCGAAAAACATTCAGTACTTC.

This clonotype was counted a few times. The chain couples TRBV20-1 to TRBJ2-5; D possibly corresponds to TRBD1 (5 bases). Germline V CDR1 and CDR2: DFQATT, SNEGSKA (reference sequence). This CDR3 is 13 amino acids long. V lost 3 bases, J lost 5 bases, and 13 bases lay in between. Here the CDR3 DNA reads TGCAGTGCTAGTATCCAGGGCCGGGAGACCCAGTACTTC. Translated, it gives CSASIQGRETQYF.